Shown below are 30 T cell receptor beta chains from a single sample sequenced in a study of OX40 agonist ivuxolimab in advanced cancers. The data were produced by immunoSEQ multiplex PCR, yet TCRdb's version contains in-frame clones alone and is incomplete. The sample lists roughly 17,000 clones, roughly 75% occurring once. Sequenced material: CD4+ or CD8+ T cells sorted from blood, taken in a trial of the OX40 agonist ivuxolimab. The origin of the receptors is an adult with an advanced solid tumor such as melanoma, head and neck, liver or kidney cancer.

V is TRBV2 and J is TRBJ2-3, with 8 bases lining up with TRBD2. The germline V gene encodes CDR1 SNHLY and CDR2 FYNNEI. CDR3 size: 15 residues. Unmatched junction bases numbered 7, after V lost 8 bases and J lost 0 bases. The CDR3 DNA is TGTGCCAGCTATAGCGGGGACCTTAGCACAGATACGCAGTATTTT. Residues: CASYSGDLSTDTQYF.

The chain combines TRBV19 with TRBJ2-3, with 9 positions matching TRBD2. With V trimmed by 6 bases and J by 5 bases, 6 bases remained unmatched. This CDR3 is 14 amino acids long. The germline gives CDR1 LNHDA, CDR2 SQIVND (reference sequence). The CDR3 reads CASSNSGGGDTQYF. In DNA form, the CDR3 reads TGTGCCAGTAGCAATAGCGGGGGAGGAGATACGCAGTATTTT.

This chain uses TRBV7-6 with TRBJ2-1, with 8 bases fitting TRBD1. The V gene's germline CDR1 is SGHVS and CDR2 FNYEAQ. This CDR3 is built from 17 residues. With 1 base clipped from V and 5 bases from J, the junction kept 10 bases outside the gene matches. The CDR3 DNA sequence: TGTGCCAGCAGCTTAGTGGGTCAGGGGGCTAACCACAATGAGCAGTTCTTC. Its translation: CASSLVGQGANHNEQFF.

This chain connects TRBV27 to TRBJ2-7; D gene uncertain. V was trimmed by 6 bases and J by 1 base, leaving 13 bases between them. Germline-derived CDR1 and CDR2 are MNHEY and SMNVEV (reference sequence). This CDR3 is built from 14 residues. Here the CDR3 reads CASSTGPGSYEQYF. DNA for the CDR3: TGTGCCAGCAGCACCGGGCCAGGATCCTACGAGCAGTACTTC.

The chain employs TRBV9 and TRBJ2-3; D unresolved. The CDR3 consists of 17 residues. CDR1 SGDLS and CDR2 YYNGEE come from the germline V gene. V lost 3 bases, J lost 2 bases, and 19 bases lay in between. The CDR3 DNA reads TGTGCCAGCAGCGCAGATACCGACCGGTGGGTCACAGATACGCAGTATTTT. Its translation is CASSADTDRWVTDTQYF. The whole variable domain, filled in from reference TRBV9 and TRBJ2-3, reads DSGVTQTPKHLITATGQRVTLRCSPRSGDLSVYWYQQSLDQGLQFLIQYYNGEERAKGNILERFSAQQFPDLHSELNLSSLELGDSALYFCASSADTDRWVTDTQYFGPGTRLTVL.

With respect to this clone: This sample includes further DNA sequences coding for the same CDR3. The chain employs TRBV6-1 and TRBJ1-3; no definite D call. This CDR3 is built from 14 residues. CDR1 and CDR2 (germline): MNHNS, SASEGT. Between the trimmed V and J ends, which lost 3 bases and 0 bases, there was a span of 6 bases. The CDR3 protein is CASSDGASGNTIYF. In DNA form, the CDR3 reads TGTGCCAGCAGTGACGGAGCCTCTGGAAACACCATATATTTT.

J is TRBJ2-7 and V is TRBV10-3; no reliable D call. Germline loops: CDR1 ENHRY, CDR2 SYGVKD. V was trimmed by 3 bases and J by 1 base, leaving 4 bases between them. The CDR3 runs 12 residues. The DNA of the CDR3 is TGTGCCATCAGTGATATTTCCTACGAGCAGTACTTC. This gives the protein CAISDISYEQYF.

This clone was seen only a few times. The gene calls are TRBV4-1 and TRBJ1-2; D perhaps matches TRBD1 (5 bases). There are 15 residues in the CDR3. Per germline, CDR1 MGHRA and CDR2 YSYEKL. V lost 1 base and J lost 7, with 16 bases in between. CDR3 region: CASSQAPRQGGGYTF. CDR3 DNA sequence: TGCGCCAGCAGCCAAGCCCCTCGGCAGGGTGGTGGCTACACCTTC.

The chain employs TRBV19 and TRBJ2-3; perhaps TRBD2 as D (6 bases). CDR1 and CDR2 from the germline V gene are LNHDA and SQIVND (reference sequence). V was cut by 4 bases and J by 4 bases, with 12 bases left in between. CDR3 length equals 14 residues. DNA of the CDR3: TGTGCCAGTAGTACCGGACTATACCCAGATACGCAGTATTTT. Amino acid sequence: CASSTGLYPDTQYF.

This clone was seen a handful of times. This chain links TRBV2 with TRBJ1-5, with D possibly TRBD1 on 5 matching bases. V lost 4 bases and J lost 3, with 7 bases in between. The germline V gene encodes CDR1 SNHLY and CDR2 FYNNEI. This CDR3 is built from 13 residues. CDR3 DNA: TGTGCCAGCAGTGTAGGGGCCAATCAGCCCCAGCATTTT. Translated, it gives CASSVGANQPQHF.

The chain carries TRBV10-3 and TRBJ1-1; TRBD1 agrees at 7 bases. J lost 1 base, V lost 4 bases, and 6 bases had no gene match. The CDR3 has 15 residues. The germline gives CDR1 ENHRY, CDR2 SYGVKD. For the CDR3, the DNA is TGTGCCATCAGTGGAACTGAGGGGGCGAACACTGAAGCTTTCTTT. Amino acid sequence: CAISGTEGANTEAFF.

The chain uses TRBV27 and TRBJ2-7; weak D call: TRBD1 (6 bases). Trimming removed 7 bases at V and 3 bases at J, with 16 bases between. The germline V gene has CDR1 MNHEY and CDR2 SMNVEV (reference sequence). CDR3 size: 14 residues. CDR3 residues: CASKAQGRGYEQYF. The CDR3 region has the DNA TGTGCCAGCAAAGCCCAGGGCAGGGGCTACGAGCAGTACTTC.

This clone was seen more than once but under ten times. CDR3 coding DNA: TGCAGCGTTGAGGTCGAGGGGAAAGCTTTCTTT. It specifies CSVEVEGKAFF. The genes are TRBV29-1 and TRBJ1-1, with D perhaps TRBD1 (5 bases). There are 11 residues in the CDR3. Trimming cost V 3 bases and J 9 bases, with 11 bases left between them. Germline V gene data show CDR1 as SQVTM and CDR2 as ANQGSEA.

CDR3 region: CASSHIGTGGTEQYF. CDR3 DNA: TGCGCCAGCAGTCACATCGGGACAGGGGGAACCGAGCAGTACTTC. V usage is TRBV4-1 and J usage is TRBJ2-5; TRBD1 matches 11 bases. The J call may be wrong; the DNA end is better matched by TRBJ2-7. Germline V gene lookup returns CDR1 MGHRA and CDR2 YSYEKL. CDR3 size: 15 residues.

The CDR3 sequence is CASSRETGAQPQHF. The CDR3 DNA is TGTGCCAGCAGCCGCGAAACAGGGGCCCAGCCCCAGCATTTT. The V call is TRBV4-2, the J call TRBJ1-5; TRBD1 agrees at 7 bases. The ends lost 4 bases at V and 7 bases at J; junction bases unmatched: 7. There are 14 residues in the CDR3. Germline CDR1 and CDR2: LGHNA and YNFKEQ.

This chain joins TRBV28 and TRBJ2-7; D call uncertain. The CDR3 has 13 amino acids. Trimming stripped 6 bases from V and 7 bases from J, with 16 bases between. Per the germline V gene, CDR1 is MDHEN and CDR2 is SYDVKM. The CDR3 sequence is CASRFSTSGEQYF. DNA of the CDR3: TGTGCCAGCAGATTCTCGACCTCGGGTGAGCAGTACTTC.

V and J are TRBV6-5 and TRBJ1-1; tentative D call: TRBD1 (6 bases). The V gene lost 1 base and the J gene lost 4 bases, with 10 bases spanning the gap. This CDR3 region has 14 residues. Germline V gives CDR1 MNHEY, CDR2 SVGAGI. CDR3 nucleotides: TGTGCCAGCAGTTACTTCTTGGACAGCACTGAAGCTTTCTTT. Translation: CASSYFLDSTEAFF.

The chain couples TRBV7-9 to TRBJ2-5, with unresolved D. Germline CDR1 is SEHNR and CDR2 is FQNEAQ (reference sequence). V dropped 4 bases and J dropped 4 bases, with 22 bases sitting between them. The CDR3 is made up of 17 amino acids. The CDR3 sequence is CASSSDTSGGHGETQYF. The CDR3 region has the DNA TGTGCCAGCAGCTCCGATACGTCGGGCGGTCATGGAGAGACCCAGTACTTC.

This clone was observed a single time. V and J are TRBV4-2 and TRBJ2-3; 7 bases line up with TRBD1. CDR1 is LGHNA and CDR2 is YNFKEQ in the germline V gene. The V and J ends lost 1 base and 2 bases, in that order; junction bases with no gene match: 6. The length of the CDR3 is 16 residues. CDR3 sequence (DNA): TGTGCCAGCAGCCAAGGGACAGGAGATATCACAGATACGCAGTATTTT. Encoded protein: CASSQGTGDITDTQYF.

The gene calls are TRBV7-9 and TRBJ1-5; tentatively, D is TRBD1 (5 bases). Trimming removed 1 base from V and 7 bases from J, with 11 bases in between. The length of the CDR3 is 14 residues. In germline, CDR1 is SEHNR, CDR2 FQNEAQ (reference sequence). The CDR3 DNA reads TGTGCCAGCAGCTTAGTCGACAGCCTACAGCCCCAGCATTTT. Residues: CASSLVDSLQPQHF.

This rearrangement joins TRBV28 to TRBJ2-7; D possibly uses TRBD1 or TRBD2 (5 bases each). The germline V gene encodes CDR1 MDHEN and CDR2 SYDVKM. The CDR3 is 16 residues long. Trimming removed 6 bases from V and 3 bases from J, with 21 bases in between. The CDR3 sequence: CASSPPGPSLNYEQYF. CDR3 DNA: TGTGCCAGCAGCCCTCCGGGACCGAGCTTAAACTACGAGCAGTACTTC.

The genes are TRBV29-1 and TRBJ2-1; possible D gene TRBD1, 5 bases. CDR3 length: 11 amino acids. Trimming pared 4 bases from V and 9 bases from J, leaving 10 bases between. Germline-derived CDR1 and CDR2 are SQVTM and ANQGSEA. CDR3 in amino acids: CSVVWGSEQFF. In DNA, the CDR3 is TGCAGCGTTGTTTGGGGCTCTGAGCAGTTCTTC.

This clone appeared once. The chain links TRBV21-1 to TRBJ1-2; the table's D call, TRBD1, has no DNA check behind it. TRBV21-1 is reported as a pseudogene. The CDR3 is 15 residues long. Here the CDR3 DNA reads TGTGCCAGCAGCAAGGGACACAAACCGAACTATGGCTACACCTTC. This gives the protein CASSKGHKPNYGYTF.

The table lists this clone with many counts. The chain combines TRBV19 with TRBJ2-5; D remains ambiguous. The V end was cut by 3 bases, the J end by 2 bases, with 13 bases between. The CDR3 has 15 residues. The germline V gene encodes CDR1 LNHDA and CDR2 SQIVND (reference sequence). CDR3 loop: CASSILLGGQETQYF. Written as DNA, the CDR3 is TGTGCCAGTAGTATTCTTTTGGGTGGACAAGAGACCCAGTACTTC.

This clone is categorized as medium-sized (0.01 to 0.1%). This chain connects TRBV18 to TRBJ2-7; weak D call: TRBD1 (6 bases). Trimming took off 2 bases at V and 2 bases at J, with 16 bases between the two ends. This CDR3 region has 16 residues. CDR1 and CDR2 (germline): KGHSH, LQKENI. This chain's CDR3 is CASSPNLKTGTYEQYF. The CDR3 DNA sequence: TGTGCCAGCTCACCAAACCTTAAGACAGGTACCTACGAGCAGTACTTC.

The CDR3 loop reads CASSHTSGGYTDTQYF. The CDR3 nucleotides read TGTGCCAGCAGCCATACTAGCGGAGGTTACACAGATACGCAGTATTTT. The chain is built from TRBV7-2 and TRBJ2-3; 8 nucleotides align to TRBD2. J gave up 2 bases and V 5 bases, and 9 bases lay outside the gene matches. This CDR3 region has 16 residues. Germline V gene lookup returns CDR1 SGHTA and CDR2 FQGNSA.

The genes are TRBV7-9 and TRBJ2-4; TRBD1 might be the D (5 bases). The CDR3 is made up of 17 amino acids. The germline V and J ends were trimmed by 3 bases and 0 bases, with 15 bases remaining between them. From germline, CDR1 is SEHNR and CDR2 FQNEAQ (reference sequence). The DNA of the CDR3 is TGTGCCAGCAGCTTCAAACAGGCAGAACTAGCCAAAAACATTCAGTACTTC. Its protein is CASSFKQAELAKNIQYF.

By share, this clone counts as medium-sized (0.01 to 0.1%). The rearrangement joins TRBV6-5 to TRBJ2-7; no clear D. V was shortened by 5 bases and J by 3 bases, with 14 bases between the two germline ends. The CDR3 spans 14 residues. Per the germline V gene, CDR1 is MNHEY and CDR2 is SVGAGI. The CDR3 DNA is TGTGCCAGCAGTGACCGGCCATGGGGCTACGAGCAGTACTTC. Translating it yields CASSDRPWGYEQYF.

The sample holds one count of this clone. The chain combines TRBV6-4 with TRBJ2-6; D ambiguous. V was shortened by 3 bases and J by 1 base, with 7 bases between the two germline ends. CDR3 length: 15 residues. CDR1 is MRHNA and CDR2 is SNTAGT in the germline V gene. This CDR3 is CASSEGDSGANVLTF. CDR3 bases: TGTGCCAGCAGTGAGGGCGATTCTGGGGCCAACGTCCTGACTTTC.

The genes are TRBV5-4 and TRBJ1-1; 7 nucleotides align to TRBD1. J gave up 2 bases and V 1 base, and 5 bases lay outside the gene matches. This CDR3 comprises 15 residues. CDR1 and CDR2 from the germline V gene are SGHNT and YYREEE (reference sequence). The CDR3 spells CASSLPRQGNTEAFF. The CDR3 nucleotides are TGTGCCAGCAGCTTGCCCCGACAGGGAAACACTGAAGCTTTCTTT.